Listed below are T cell receptor beta chains from one sample, sequenced in a study of CD8 T cells in Susac syndrome. TCRdb re-derived calls from the immunoSEQ multiplex PCR reads in MiXCR, one entry per CDR3 protein. Counted here are about 160,000 distinct CDR3 sequences, around 92% occurring once; the ten biggest clones make up 0.08%. Sequenced material: CD4+ T cells from PBMCs. The receptors were sampled from a human donor in good health. CDR3s include the opening cysteine and the closing phenylalanine or tryptophan. The order of the fields is clone size, J gene, D gene, V gene, CDR3 DNA, CDR3 protein. D genes are given only for firm matches. Clone size is shown for a subset of rows, as once, few, many or a class of expanded clone.

size: .
J: TRBJ2-5
D: .
V: TRBV20-1
DNA: TGCAGTGCTAGAGTGACAGCCCAAGAGACCCAGTACTTC
CDR3: CSARVTAQETQYF

size: .
J: TRBJ2-3
D: .
V: TRBV5-1
DNA: TGCGCCAGCAACCCCGGGGGCACAGATACGCAGTATTTT
CDR3: CASNPGGTDTQYF

size: .
J: TRBJ1-3
D: .
V: TRBV6-4
DNA: TGTGCCAGCAGTGTTGCCGGACAGAACTCTGGAAACACCATATATTTT
CDR3: CASSVAGQNSGNTIYF

size: .
J: TRBJ2-2
D: .
V: TRBV4-1
DNA: TGCGCCAGCAGCCATGCTAGCGTACGTTTCACCGGGGAGCTGTTTTTT
CDR3: CASSHASVRFTGELFF

size: .
J: TRBJ2-7
D: .
V: TRBV3-1
DNA: TGTGCCAGCAGCCATCTGCCCCCAGGTCCTTCTACCTACGAGCAGTACTTC
CDR3: CASSHLPPGPSTYEQYF

size: .
J: TRBJ2-2
D: TRBD1
V: TRBV4-2
DNA: TGTGCCAGCAGCCAAGCCGCAGGGGGCACCGGGGAGCTGTTTTTT
CDR3: CASSQAAGGTGELFF

size: .
J: TRBJ2-2
D: TRBD1
V: TRBV11-1
DNA: TGTGCCAGCAGCTTACAGGGGGCCCACACCGGGGAGCTGTTTTTT
CDR3: CASSLQGAHTGELFF

size: once
J: TRBJ1-2
D: .
V: TRBV20-1
DNA: TGCAGTGCTAGAGATCGGACCCTACCTAACTATGGCTACACCTTC
CDR3: CSARDRTLPNYGYTF

size: .
J: TRBJ2-7
D: .
V: TRBV6-6
DNA: TGTGCCAGCAGTTACTCGAATTTCGGAGGCTACGAGCAGTACTTC
CDR3: CASSYSNFGGYEQYF

size: .
J: TRBJ2-3
D: TRBD2
V: TRBV9
DNA: TGTGCCAGCAGCGGGGGACTAGCGGACACAGATACGCAGTATTTT
CDR3: CASSGGLADTDTQYF

size: .
J: TRBJ2-2
D: .
V: TRBV4-1
DNA: TGCGCCAGCAGCCAAGATCACAGAGTGAACACCGGGGAGCTGTTTTTT
CDR3: CASSQDHRVNTGELFF

size: .
J: TRBJ2-2
D: TRBD1
V: TRBV24-1
DNA: TGTGCCACCAGTGATCCGGGACAGCCCACCGGGGAGCTGTTTTTT
CDR3: CATSDPGQPTGELFF

size: .
J: TRBJ1-2
D: .
V: TRBV3-1
DNA: TGTGCCAGCACCCGCGCGGGGGGAGACCGGCTCTCCTACTATGGCTACACCTTC
CDR3: CASTRAGGDRLSYYGYTF

size: few
J: TRBJ2-7
D: TRBD1
V: TRBV20-1
DNA: TGCAGTGAAGGTGCCAGGGGGAGCGACGAGCAGTACTTC
CDR3: CSEGARGSDEQYF

size: .
J: TRBJ2-2
D: .
V: TRBV4-3
DNA: TGCGCCAGCAGCCAAGATCCCCGGATTACCGGGGAGCTGTTTTTT
CDR3: CASSQDPRITGELFF

size: few
J: TRBJ2-7
D: TRBD1
V: TRBV20-1
DNA: TGCAGTGCTGCTGGACAGGGCTCCTACGAGCAGTACTTC
CDR3: CSAAGQGSYEQYF

size: once
J: TRBJ2-2
D: .
V: TRBV30
DNA: TGTGCCTGGAGTAAAGGGGTGGGGTCCGGGGAGCTGTTTTTT
CDR3: CAWSKGVGSGELFF

size: .
J: TRBJ2-3
D: TRBD1
V: TRBV27
DNA: TGTGCCAGCAGTTTAGGGGACAGTGCAGATACGCAGTATTTT
CDR3: CASSLGDSADTQYF

size: few
J: TRBJ1-5
D: TRBD1
V: TRBV6-6
DNA: TGTGCCAGCAGTTTCGACAGGGTAAGCAATCAGCCCCAGCATTTT
CDR3: CASSFDRVSNQPQHF

size: .
J: TRBJ2-3
D: .
V: TRBV5-4
DNA: TGTGCCAGCAGCTCGTCGTCAGGGTCCGATACGCAGTATTTT
CDR3: CASSSSSGSDTQYF

size: .
J: TRBJ2-1
D: TRBD1
V: TRBV12-3/TRBV12-4
DNA: TGTGCCAGCACCTCTGGACAGGGGATTGGCAATGAGCAGTTCTTC
CDR3: CASTSGQGIGNEQFF

size: .
J: TRBJ2-6
D: .
V: TRBV5-1
DNA: TGCGCCAGCAGCTTAACCTTGGACCGCTCTGGGGCCAACGTCCTGACTTTC
CDR3: CASSLTLDRSGANVLTF

size: .
J: TRBJ2-2
D: .
V: TRBV24-1
DNA: TGTGCCACCTTATCCCTCGGAGGGGAGCTGTTTTTT
CDR3: CATLSLGGELFF

size: .
J: TRBJ2-3
D: .
V: TRBV7-9
DNA: TGTGCCAGCAGCCCACTGACCCCAGTCACAGATACGCAGTATTTT
CDR3: CASSPLTPVTDTQYF

size: .
J: TRBJ2-2
D: .
V: TRBV12-3/TRBV12-4
DNA: TGTGCCAGCAGCACCCGGGACTTAACGGGCACCGGGGAGCTGTTTTTT
CDR3: CASSTRDLTGTGELFF

size: .
J: TRBJ1-5
D: .
V: TRBV5-1
DNA: TGCGCCAGCAGCTTGGTAGCAGGGAGGCAGCCCCAGCATTTT
CDR3: CASSLVAGRQPQHF

size: .
J: TRBJ2-7
D: .
V: TRBV19
DNA: TGTGCCAGTAGTTTCGGACAGACCTACGAGCAGTACTTC
CDR3: CASSFGQTYEQYF

size: .
J: TRBJ2-5
D: TRBD2
V: TRBV29-1
DNA: TGCAGCGTTGAAGATCGGGGGGGGGTCGAGACCCAGTACTTC
CDR3: CSVEDRGGVETQYF

size: .
J: TRBJ2-1
D: TRBD1
V: TRBV7-9
DNA: TGTGCCAGCAGTTGGACAGGGATTCGGAATGAGCAGTTCTTC
CDR3: CASSWTGIRNEQFF

size: .
J: TRBJ2-7
D: .
V: TRBV5-1
DNA: TGCGCCAGCAGTCGTCGGACAGTCCCCTACGAGCAGTACTTC
CDR3: CASSRRTVPYEQYF

size: .
J: TRBJ2-7
D: .
V: TRBV27
DNA: TGTGCCAGCTGGGAGGACCCTAGGGGCTACGAGCAGTACTTC
CDR3: CASWEDPRGYEQYF

size: .
J: TRBJ2-2
D: TRBD1
V: TRBV2
DNA: TGTGCCACCTCGGGACAGCAGACCGGGGAGCTGTTTTTT
CDR3: CATSGQQTGELFF

size: .
J: TRBJ2-7
D: .
V: TRBV27
DNA: TGTGCCAGCAGCCGCGGCGGTGCCCGGGCGGTCGAGCAGTACTTC
CDR3: CASSRGGARAVEQYF

size: few
J: TRBJ2-7
D: .
V: TRBV5-1
DNA: TGCGCCAGCAGCTTGGAGCCGGGAAGCTCCTACGAGCAGTACTTC
CDR3: CASSLEPGSSYEQYF

size: .
J: TRBJ2-5
D: .
V: TRBV2
DNA: TGTGCCAGCAGTGAAGCATCTGATCAAGAGACCCAGTACTTC
CDR3: CASSEASDQETQYF

size: .
J: TRBJ2-4
D: .
V: TRBV28
DNA: TGTGCAGCCGGGACGGAGGCCAAAAACATTCAGTACTTC
CDR3: CAAGTEAKNIQYF

size: .
J: TRBJ1-3
D: .
V: TRBV4-2
DNA: TGTGCCAGCAGCCAAGTCGGGGGAGACGGAAACACCATATATTTT
CDR3: CASSQVGGDGNTIYF

size: once
J: TRBJ2-1
D: .
V: TRBV30
DNA: TGTGCCTGGAGCGGGGAGGGGGGGACGTCTTACAATGAGCAGTTCTTC
CDR3: CAWSGEGGTSYNEQFF

size: .
J: TRBJ1-2
D: TRBD1
V: TRBV6-1
DNA: TGTGCCAGCAGGCCGGGACAGGGGGCGCAAGGCTACACCTTC
CDR3: CASRPGQGAQGYTF

size: .
J: TRBJ2-5
D: .
V: TRBV7-9
DNA: TGTGCCAGCAGCCCCCTAGCCGGGTTCCAAGAGACCCAGTACTTC
CDR3: CASSPLAGFQETQYF

size: .
J: TRBJ2-5
D: TRBD2
V: TRBV6-2/TRBV6-3
DNA: TGTGCCAGCAGTTACCGATCGGGAGGCGGCCTTAAGGAGACCCAGTACTTC
CDR3: CASSYRSGGGLKETQYF

size: .
J: TRBJ2-7
D: TRBD1
V: TRBV7-2
DNA: TGTGCCAGCAGCTCAGGGGGAGCCTCCAGCTCCTACGAGCAGTACTTC
CDR3: CASSSGGASSSYEQYF

size: .
J: TRBJ2-2
D: .
V: TRBV4-3
DNA: TGCGCCAGCAGCCAAGAAACTTGGGGGGGGGAGCTGTTTTTT
CDR3: CASSQETWGGELFF

size: .
J: TRBJ1-2
D: TRBD1
V: TRBV29-1
DNA: TGCAGCGTACGACAGGGGGACTATGGCTACACCTTC
CDR3: CSVRQGDYGYTF

size: .
J: TRBJ2-7
D: .
V: TRBV11-2
DNA: TGTGCCAGCAGCGAGGGTCATGGAACTTTATACGAGCAGTACTTC
CDR3: CASSEGHGTLYEQYF

size: few
J: TRBJ2-5
D: .
V: TRBV6-2/TRBV6-3
DNA: TGTGCCAGCATCCAACCCCTGTCCGGGTCCGGAGAGACCCAGTACTTC
CDR3: CASIQPLSGSGETQYF

size: .
J: TRBJ2-1
D: .
V: TRBV6-1
DNA: TGTGCCAGCACAGAAGAAGCGTGGGACAATGAGCAGTTCTTC
CDR3: CASTEEAWDNEQFF

size: .
J: TRBJ1-5
D: TRBD1
V: TRBV20-1
DNA: TGCAGTGCTCAACAGGGGGCTAGCAATCAGCCCCAGCATTTT
CDR3: CSAQQGASNQPQHF

size: .
J: TRBJ2-3
D: .
V: TRBV20-1
DNA: TGCAGGGTGGGGGGCACAGATACGCAGTATTTT
CDR3: CRVGGTDTQYF